This record covers a single TCR beta chain. Treatment indicated: preoperative locoregional IRX-2 cytokine immunotherapy. Preoperative locoregional IRX-2 cytokine immunotherapy was tested in the phase Ib source study. This entry belongs to a study of preoperative IRX-2 immunotherapy in early breast cancer. Some clones are missing from TCRdb's copy, which holds only in-frame ones; the method was immunoSEQ multiplex PCR. This table has 30,000 to 35,000 clones, about 96% appearing once. This CDR3 is 11 amino acids long. Germline lookup yields CDR1 SNHLY and CDR2 FYNNEI. V was clipped by 7 bases and J by 4 bases, with 5 bases between them.

The gene calls are TRBV2 and TRBJ1-3, with D unclear. Sample collection occurred from a patient treated with IRX-2 immunotherapy. The TCR sequence derives from a human donor with breast cancer. CDR3 DNA: TGTGCCAGCATCCGAGGAAACACCATATATTTT. As protein: CASIRGNTIYF. Filled out from reference TRBV2 and TRBJ1-3, the complete variable domain reads EPEVTQTPSHQVTQMGQEVILRCVPISNHLYFYWYRQILGQKVEFLVSFYNNEISEKSEIFDDQFSVERPDGSNFTLKIRSTKLEDSAMYFCASIRGNTIYFGEGSWLTVV.